The 30 T cell receptor beta chains listed next were all sequenced from one sample in a study of cytomegalovirus exposure and HLA in healthy donors. In the PCR, 60 Vbeta and 13 Jbeta primers were used. Repertoires were generated with immunoSEQ multiplex PCR, while TCRdb's copy carries only in-frame clones and drops some. Of more than 110,000 clones detected, 73% appear once; the ten largest clones hold 13% to 15%. The source material was PBMCs. Receptor source: a human donor in good health.

The chain links TRBV6-5 to TRBJ2-1; 7 bases agree with TRBD1. The V and J ends lost 0 bases and 2 bases, in that order; junction bases with no gene match: 4. Germline assignment: CDR1 MNHEY and CDR2 SVGAGI. There are 16 residues in the CDR3. CDR3 protein: CASSYSGDSPYNEQFF. CDR3 nucleotides: TGTGCCAGCAGTTACTCGGGGGACAGTCCCTACAATGAGCAGTTCTTC.

The chain carries TRBV7-8 and TRBJ2-4; the D is unclear. The CDR3 is 14 amino acids. V lost 5 bases, J lost 0 bases, and 8 bases lay in between. Germline assignment: CDR1 SGHVS and CDR2 FQNEAQ. This CDR3 is CASSPAVAKNIQYF. The CDR3 nucleotides are TGTGCCAGCAGCCCCGCGGTAGCCAAAAACATTCAGTACTTC.

This clone was counted a few times. The CDR3, as DNA: TGTGCCAGCAGCACCGCTAGCGGGGGGCCTTACACCGGGGAGCTGTTTTTT. This codes for CASSTASGGPYTGELFF. The chain couples TRBV7-2 to TRBJ2-2; TRBD2 matches at 11 bases. This CDR3 spans 17 amino acids. Germline assignment: CDR1 SGHTA and CDR2 FQGNSA. V lost 5 bases, J lost 3 bases, and 8 bases stayed unmatched.

The sample holds one count of this clone. The J gene is TRBJ2-2, the V gene TRBV2; 8 positions match TRBD1. Germline trimming cut 5 bases from V and 4 bases from J; bases unmatched to any gene: 9. The CDR3 runs to 16 residues. The germline V gene encodes CDR1 SNHLY and CDR2 FYNNEI. This CDR3 is CASSSYRGSGTGELFF. Here the CDR3 DNA reads TGTGCCAGCAGTAGCTACAGGGGGTCGGGCACCGGGGAGCTGTTTTTT.

The sample holds one count of this clone. This rearrangement joins TRBV23-1 to TRBJ1-1; D is unresolved. TRBV23-1 is labeled an ORF, and its function is uncertain. V lost 4 bases and J 2 bases, leaving 23 bases between the germline ends. CDR3 length: 18 residues. CDR3 sequence: CASSLSSVQNSVNTEAFF. DNA for the CDR3: TGCGCCAGCAGTCTGTCTAGCGTCCAGAACAGTGTTAACACTGAAGCTTTCTTT.

A single count supports this clone. The chain links TRBV2 to TRBJ1-1; TRBD1 is a possible D gene (6 bases). There are 13 residues in the CDR3. CDR1 is SNHLY and CDR2 is FYNNEI in the germline V gene. V was shortened by 7 bases and J by 11 bases, with 20 bases between the two germline ends. In nucleotides, the CDR3 is TGTGCCAGCACTCTCACAGGGTTGATCTGGGCTTTCTTT. Residues: CASTLTGLIWAFF.

This sequence joins TRBV6-1 and TRBJ2-5, with unresolved D. The CDR3 extends over 14 amino acids. Germline loops: CDR1 MNHNS, CDR2 SASEGT. The V end was cut by 0 bases, the J end by 5 bases, with 10 bases between. CDR3 coding DNA: TGTGCCAGCAGTGAAGCGCACAGTTTGGAGACCCAGTACTTC. This encodes CASSEAHSLETQYF.

The rearrangement uses TRBV13 and TRBJ2-1; D might be TRBD2 (6 bases). CDR1 PRHDT and CDR2 FYEKMQ come from the germline V gene (reference sequence). The CDR3 has 15 amino acids. V was clipped by 0 bases and J by 8 bases, with 14 bases between them. The CDR3 coding sequence is TGTGCCAGCAGCTTAGGTGGACTGGGAGGCGATGAGCAGTTCTTC. Translating gives CASSLGGLGGDEQFF.

This sequence joins TRBV7-6 and TRBJ2-3, with 10 positions matching TRBD2. V dropped 5 bases and J dropped 6; count of bases not matched to a gene: 11. Germline lookup yields CDR1 SGHVS and CDR2 FNYEAQ. CDR3 length equals 16 residues. The CDR3 sequence: CASSAVLAGAEDTQYF. The CDR3 DNA sequence: TGTGCCAGCAGCGCTGTCCTAGCGGGAGCGGAGGATACGCAGTATTTT.

The chain has TRBV6-1 and TRBJ2-2, with TRBD2 matching over 7 bases. The CDR3 runs to 15 residues. V lost 0 bases to trimming and J lost 5 bases; unmatched junction nucleotides: 3. Germline CDR1 MNHNS, CDR2 SASEGT. CDR3 sequence (DNA): TGTGCCAGCAGTGAAGCAGGGGAGGGAACCGGGGAGCTGTTTTTT. It translates to CASSEAGEGTGELFF.

This chain joins TRBV29-1 and TRBJ2-2; D may be TRBD2 (6 bases). V gave up 3 bases and J gave up 6 bases, with 11 bases separating them. Germline CDR1 reads SQVTM; CDR2 reads ANQGSEA. The CDR3 length is 13 residues. In DNA, the CDR3 is TGCAGCGTTGACGGGGGTCAATCCGGGGAGCTGTTTTTT. It specifies CSVDGGQSGELFF.

V and J are TRBV27 and TRBJ1-5; 7 bases map to TRBD1. The J segment lost 6 bases and the V segment lost 6 bases, leaving 14 bases of the junction unmatched. This CDR3 contains 16 residues. Per germline, CDR1 MNHEY and CDR2 SMNVEV (reference sequence). CDR3 sequence: CASSFRPTGSLQPQHF. The CDR3 DNA reads TGTGCCAGCAGCTTTAGGCCGACAGGGTCCCTTCAGCCCCAGCATTTT.

Written as DNA, the CDR3 is TGTGCCAGCAGCATTGACAGGCGGAGGACCGGGGAGCTGTTTTTT. Its translation: CASSIDRRRTGELFF. The chain combines TRBV11-3 with TRBJ2-2, with a tentative D call TRBD1 (6 bases). Germline lookup yields CDR1 SGHNT and CDR2 YENEEA. Trimming left V 5 bases short and J 5 bases short, with 15 bases between. This CDR3 contains 15 residues.

The chain recombines TRBV6-5 with TRBJ2-2; 7 bases line up with TRBD1. In germline, CDR1 is MNHEY, CDR2 SVGAGI. This CDR3 spans 13 amino acids. The V gene end was trimmed by 5 bases and the J gene end by 4 bases; junction bases not matched to a gene: 1. The CDR3 loop reads CASSNRGTGELFF. The CDR3 DNA reads as TGTGCCAGCAGTAACAGGGGCACCGGGGAGCTGTTTTTT.

The chain links TRBV5-4 to TRBJ2-6; D is perhaps TRBD2 (5 bases). Looked up from germline, CDR1 is SGHNT and CDR2 is YYREEE (reference sequence). Between the trimmed V and J ends, which lost 1 base and 2 bases, there was a span of 10 bases. This CDR3 is built from 16 residues. Here the CDR3 reads CASSLPGLAGANVLTF. DNA of the CDR3: TGTGCCAGCAGCTTGCCGGGGTTAGCTGGGGCCAACGTCCTGACTTTC.

The chain employs TRBV7-9 and TRBJ2-6; unclear D gene. This CDR3 spans 16 amino acids. Germline CDR1 and CDR2: SEHNR and FQNEAQ (reference sequence). Between the trimmed V and J ends, which lost 0 bases and 0 bases, there was a span of 6 bases. CDR3 amino acids: CASSLALNSGANVLTF. Written as DNA, the CDR3 is TGTGCCAGCAGCTTAGCTTTAAACTCTGGGGCCAACGTCCTGACTTTC.

The V gene is TRBV19, the J gene TRBJ2-7; 8 bases are shared with TRBD1. The CDR3 covers 12 residues. Germline values: CDR1 LNHDA, CDR2 SQIVND (reference sequence). Losses at the gene ends were 5 bases for V and 6 bases for J; bases not matched to a gene: 3. The CDR3 spells CASSPGQGEQYF. Here the CDR3 DNA reads TGTGCCAGTAGTCCAGGACAGGGCGAGCAGTACTTC. Full variable domain (rest looked up from reference TRBV19 and TRBJ2-7): DGGITQSPKYLFRKEGQNVTLSCEQNLNHDAMYWYRQDPGQGLRLIYYSQIVNDFQKGDIAEGYSVSREKKESFPLTVTSAQKNPTAFYLCASSPGQGEQYFGPGTRLTVT.

Only one count was recorded for this clone. The chain has TRBV9 and TRBJ1-3; D is uncertain. The CDR3 spans 13 residues. V was pared by 4 bases and J by 8 bases, with 13 bases between. The germline V gene encodes CDR1 SGDLS and CDR2 YYNGEE. The CDR3 nucleotides are TGTGCCAGCAGCCACCCTAGGTCGGACACCATATATTTT. Its protein product is CASSHPRSDTIYF.

This chain joins TRBV9 and TRBJ2-3; 12 bases are a match to TRBD2. Germline CDR1 is SGDLS and CDR2 is YYNGEE. Losses at the gene ends were 4 bases for V and 4 bases for J; bases not matched to a gene: 7. CDR3 length: 16 amino acids. CDR3 coding DNA: TGTGCCAGCAGCCTAAGACTAGCGGGAGACTCAGATACGCAGTATTTT. As protein: CASSLRLAGDSDTQYF.

This chain links TRBV15 with TRBJ2-1; D remains ambiguous. Trimming took 0 bases from V and 9 from J, leaving 3 bases between them. The CDR3 covers 11 residues. Germline loops: CDR1 LNHNV, CDR2 YYDKDF (reference sequence). The DNA of the CDR3 is TGTGCCACCAGCAGAGATAGTGAGCAGTTCTTC. Protein: CATSRDSEQFF.

J is TRBJ1-2 and V is TRBV7-8, with a tentative D call TRBD1 (5 bases). CDR3 size: 15 residues. Trimming took off 5 bases at V and 2 bases at J, with 15 bases between the two ends. CDR1 SGHVS and CDR2 FQNEAQ come from the germline V gene. This chain's CDR3 is CASSETTGLNYGYTF. In DNA, the CDR3 is TGTGCCAGCAGCGAAACCACGGGACTCAACTATGGCTACACCTTC.

The V call is TRBV27, the J call TRBJ2-3; 10 bases fit TRBD2. Germline-derived CDR1 and CDR2 are MNHEY and SMNVEV (reference sequence). V gave up 5 bases and J gave up 1 base; unmatched junction bases: 9. The CDR3 length is 17 residues. The CDR3 reads CASSINLAGEGTDTQYF. The CDR3 DNA sequence: TGTGCCAGCAGTATCAATCTAGCGGGAGAGGGCACAGATACGCAGTATTTT.

The chain combines TRBV19 with TRBJ2-1; 7 bases match TRBD2. V was clipped by 5 bases and J by 2 bases; unmatched bases: 6. The germline CDR1 and CDR2 sequences are LNHDA and SQIVND (reference sequence). The CDR3 totals 15 residues. The CDR3 DNA reads as TGTGCCAGTAGTGGGGCTAGCGGACCCTACAATGAGCAGTTCTTC. It translates to CASSGASGPYNEQFF.

This clone was counted a few times. The V call is TRBV9, the J call TRBJ1-2; 8 nucleotides match TRBD1. CDR3 size: 13 residues. With 3 bases clipped from V and 6 bases from J, the junction kept 4 bases outside the gene matches. Germline V gives CDR1 SGDLS, CDR2 YYNGEE. CDR3 bases: TGTGCCAGCAGCGCCTACAGGGGGGATGGCTACACCTTC. Amino acids: CASSAYRGDGYTF.

The chain joins TRBV7-9 to TRBJ2-5; weak D call: TRBD2 (5 bases). The V end was cut by 5 bases, the J end by 5 bases, with 21 bases between. The germline V gene encodes CDR1 SEHNR and CDR2 FQNEAQ (reference sequence). The CDR3 consists of 16 residues. The CDR3 protein is CASSRSFASPGETQYF. The CDR3 bases are TGTGCCAGCAGCCGCTCGTTCGCGTCGCCGGGGGAGACCCAGTACTTC.

V usage is TRBV27 and J usage is TRBJ2-2; 8 nucleotides line up with TRBD2. The CDR3 has 14 amino acids. V was pared by 4 bases and J by 4 bases, with 2 bases of the junction left unmatched. CDR1 is MNHEY, CDR2 SMNVEV, per germline (reference sequence). CDR3 bases: TGTGCCAGCAGTTACGGGACTAGCACCGGGGAGCTGTTTTTT. Encoded protein: CASSYGTSTGELFF.

The chain couples TRBV6-5 to TRBJ1-2; 7 bases map to TRBD1. The CDR3 totals 14 residues. The trim removed 0 bases at V and 8 bases at J, leaving 6 bases unmatched. CDR1 and CDR2 from the germline V gene are MNHEY and SVGAGI. This CDR3 reads CASSYSLHRGGYTF. Here the CDR3 DNA reads TGTGCCAGCAGTTACTCCCTTCACAGGGGCGGCTACACCTTC.

V is TRBV13 and J is TRBJ2-7; 14 positions agree with TRBD2. This CDR3 comprises 15 residues. V lost 4 bases, J lost 4 bases, and 3 bases stayed unmatched. Germline V gives CDR1 PRHDT, CDR2 FYEKMQ (reference sequence). This CDR3 reads CASSSGLAGEYEQYF. CDR3 coding DNA: TGTGCCAGCAGCTCGGGACTAGCGGGAGAATACGAGCAGTACTTC.

This sequence joins TRBV5-6 and TRBJ2-5; 7 bases fit TRBD2. This CDR3 region has 12 residues. Germline values: CDR1 SGHDT, CDR2 YYEEEE. J gave up 5 bases and V 6 bases, and 4 bases lay outside the gene matches. The CDR3 coding sequence is TGTGCCAGCAAGCGGGGTATGGAGACCCAGTACTTC. It is translated as CASKRGMETQYF. The full variable domain, in which reference TRBV5-6 and TRBJ2-5 provide the parts outside the CDR3, is DAGVTQSPTHLIKTRGQQVTLRCSPKSGHDTVSWYQQALGQGPQFIFQYYEEEERQRGNFPDRFSGHQFPNYSSELNVNALLLGDSALYLCASKRGMETQYFGPGTRLLVL.

The rearrangement joins TRBV30 to TRBJ1-5; unclear D gene. Germline assignment: CDR1 GTSNPN and CDR2 SVGIG (reference sequence). The CDR3 is 15 amino acids. Trimming removed 5 bases from V and 4 bases from J, with 18 bases in between. CDR3 sequence: CAWSPGEERNQPQHF. DNA of the CDR3: TGTGCCTGGTCCCCCGGGGAAGAACGAAATCAGCCCCAGCATTTT. The complete variable domain, with remaining parts taken from reference TRBV30 and TRBJ1-5, reads SQTIHQWPATLVQPVGSPLSLECTVEGTSNPNLYWYRQAAGRGLQLLFYSVGIGQISSEVPQNLSASRPQDRQFILSSKKLLLSDSGFYLCAWSPGEERNQPQHFGDGTRLSIL.